This is a list of T cell receptor beta chains from one sample in a study of long-term antiretroviral therapy in people with HIV. Clones were sequenced by immunoSEQ multiplex PCR, and TCRdb holds only the in-frame ones, with some missing. The sample yields 25,000 to 35,000 clones, roughly 90% seen once. This specimen was unsorted PBMCs, taken 2 years after starting antiretroviral therapy. These receptors were collected from a man aged 50 to 60 with HIV. The CDR3 runs from the conserved cysteine through the conserved F or W.

j_call,v_call,cdr3_aa
TRBJ1-1,TRBV19,CASTGMNTEAFF
TRBJ2-7,TRBV4-3,CASSQDARETYEQYF
TRBJ2-4,TRBV29-1,CSVVRTGKNIQYF
TRBJ2-7,TRBV30,CAWSARQDEQYF
TRBJ2-7,TRBV4-3,CASSQDRASPLYEQYF
TRBJ2-7,TRBV11-1,CASSLVWTYEQYF
TRBJ1-2,TRBV28,CASSMLPSGTGDGYTF
TRBJ2-5,TRBV28,CASSTTREAGETQYF
TRBJ2-3,TRBV29-1,CSVAGQGATDTQYF
TRBJ2-7,TRBV4-1,CASSQDSAGLPYEQYF
TRBJ2-6,TRBV10-3,CATEATGSSGANVLTF
TRBJ2-3,TRBV29-1,CSVLDRGGTDTQYF
TRBJ1-6,TRBV4-3,CASSLKESSPDNSPLHF
TRBJ2-1,TRBV6-5,CASSDRTISYNEQFF
TRBJ1-2,TRBV15,CATSRWAGDGYTF
TRBJ2-7,TRBV7-2,CASSLDVRRMAYEQYF
TRBJ2-6,TRBV9,CASTGAATGANVLTF